The 6 T cell receptor beta chains below were found in one sample sequenced in a study of blood T cells in healthy people across ages. A second PCR of about 7 to 12 cycles used a sample-barcoded 5' primer and a J-beta primer mix. TCRdb used MiXCR to reprocess the 5' RACE reads, holding one entry per CDR3 protein. The table records 750,000 to 850,000 distinct CDR3 sequences, 20% to 25% of them present only once. The same data also contributed to another study, on T cells of mothers and their children.

What was sequenced was blood. All receptors derive from a boy younger than 18 in good health.

The V and J genes are TRBV6-2 or TRBV6-3 and TRBJ2-1; 10 bases agree with TRBD1. Germline trimming cut 6 bases from V and 3 bases from J; bases unmatched to any gene: 5. CDR1 and CDR2 (germline): MNHEY, SVGEGT. The CDR3 sequence is 15 residues long. The CDR3 protein is CASSPWDRGYNEQFF. CDR3 nucleotide sequence: TGTGCCAGCAGCCCTTGGGACAGGGGCTACAATGAGCAGTTCTTC.

The V gene is TRBV29-1, the J gene TRBJ2-5; the D gene is possibly TRBD1 (6 bases). Per germline, CDR1 SQVTM and CDR2 ANQGSEA. Trimming took off 5 bases at V and 2 bases at J, with 12 bases between the two ends. This CDR3 comprises 13 residues. CDR3 protein: CSVSGVEQETQYF. The CDR3 DNA reads TGCAGCGTTTCAGGGGTCGAGCAAGAGACCCAGTACTTC.

This clonotype was observed a single time. V usage is TRBV12-3 or TRBV12-4 and J usage is TRBJ2-2, with D unresolved. Between the trimmed V and J ends, which lost 3 bases and 5 bases, there was a span of 16 bases. The CDR3 is 16 amino acids. The CDR3 sequence is CASSFGSRKGTGELFF. The CDR3 DNA reads as TGTGCCAGCAGTTTTGGTAGTCGTAAAGGGACCGGGGAGCTGTTTTTT.

The genes are TRBV9 and TRBJ2-5, with D unresolved. The germline gives CDR1 SGDLS, CDR2 YYNGEE. V shed 0 bases and J shed 1 base, with 16 bases lying between them. This CDR3 region has 17 residues. In DNA form, the CDR3 reads TGTGCCAGCAGCGTAGACCAGCGAATCCCCCCCCAAGAGACCCAGTACTTC. It yields the protein CASSVDQRIPPQETQYF.

V usage is TRBV28 and J usage is TRBJ2-5, with TRBD2 matching 7 bases. The CDR3 totals 15 residues. Germline assignment: CDR1 MDHEN and CDR2 SYDVKM. V trimming: 5 bases; J trimming: 7 bases; junction bases outside the gene matches: 13. The CDR3 bases are TGTGCCAGCAGTCCCCCGAGCGGGACCGCCAGGACCCAGTACTTC. Encoded protein: CASSPPSGTARTQYF.

This clonotype appeared a single time. A read error may produce the germline difference seen at one junction end. The chain uses TRBV2 and TRBJ2-7, with D tentatively TRBD1 (5 bases). Germline lookup yields CDR1 SNHLY and CDR2 FYNNEI. This CDR3 is 13 amino acids long. CDR3 loop: CTSSAGLAHEQYF. The CDR3 DNA reads TGTACCAGCAGCGCAGGGTTAGCCCACGAGCAGTACTTC.